Listed below are T cell receptor beta chains from one sample, sequenced in a study of regulatory T cells in long-lasting Graves disease. In TCRdb, the multiplex PCR reads were re-called with MiXCR into one record per CDR3 protein. This sample has just over 600,000 distinct CDR3 sequences, with roughly 15% found just once. The same data also went into a second study, on T cells in Graves' hyperthyroidism and ophthalmopathy.

Sequencing was performed on peripheral blood mononuclear cells (PBMCs), taken at new diagnosis, from a patient treated with antithyroid drugs. These receptor sequences come from a woman aged 25 to 45 with Graves disease. CDR3s include the opening cysteine and the closing phenylalanine or tryptophan. The D gene is left open where the match is weak. Size values are once, few and many counts, or a class for expanded clones, and some rows have none.

V gene,clone size,D gene,J gene,CDR3 protein,CDR3 DNA
TRBV20-1,many,TRBD1,TRBJ1-1,CSARREGALNTEAFF,TGCAGTGCTAGGAGGGAGGGGGCCCTAAACACTGAAGCTTTCTTT
TRBV20-1,few,TRBD1,TRBJ1-2,CSAATGTNYGYTF,TGCAGTGCTGCGACAGGGACTAACTATGGCTACACCTTC
TRBV5-1,-,TRBD1,TRBJ2-3,CASSLVRGFPFSTDTQYF,TGCGCCAGCAGCTTGGTCAGGGGGTTCCCCTTTAGCACAGATACGCAGTATTTT
TRBV28,few,-,TRBJ2-5,CASSLYGGQYF,TGTGCCAGCAGTTTATACGGGGGCCAGTACTTC
TRBV20-1,-,TRBD2,TRBJ2-1,CSETPIGSGRENEQFF,TGCAGTGAAACCCCCATAGGGAGCGGGAGAGAGAATGAGCAGTTCTTC
TRBV19,few,TRBD1,TRBJ2-1,CASSIDLGQDNEQFF,TGTGCCAGTAGTATAGATCTGGGACAGGACAATGAGCAGTTCTTC
TRBV7-9,many,TRBD1,TRBJ2-7,CASSRGQGSPYEQYF,TGTGCCAGCAGCAGGGGACAGGGTTCTCCCTACGAGCAGTACTTC
TRBV20-1,-,TRBD2,TRBJ2-5,CSARSETGLAGGPQETQYF,TGCAGTGCTAGGAGTGAAACCGGACTAGCGGGAGGGCCGCAAGAGACCCAGTACTTC
TRBV4-1,-,TRBD2,TRBJ2-5,CASSQGWRELETQYF,TGCGCCAGCAGCCAGGGGTGGCGGGAGTTGGAGACCCAGTACTTC
TRBV7-9,many,TRBD2,TRBJ2-7,CASGREGYEQYF,TGTGCCAGCGGTAGGGAGGGCTACGAGCAGTACTTC
TRBV12-3/TRBV12-4,many,-,TRBJ2-1,CASSLGPMAEFF,TGTGCCAGCAGTTTAGGCCCCATGGCGGAGTTCTTC
TRBV10-3,many,-,TRBJ1-4,CATRGGDHGEKLFF,TGTGCCACACGCGGGGGAGATCATGGTGAAAAACTGTTTTTT
TRBV27,few,TRBD2,TRBJ2-7,CASSPPLAGVREQYF,TGTGCCAGCAGTCCCCCCCTAGCGGGAGTTAGGGAGCAGTACTTC
TRBV29-1,few,TRBD1,TRBJ2-1,CSVDLGTDDNEQFF,TGCAGCGTTGATCTCGGGACAGATGACAATGAGCAGTTCTTC
TRBV5-1,-,-,TRBJ2-5,CASSPGGTGAIQETQYF,TGCGCCAGCAGCCCGGGCGGGACGGGCGCTATCCAAGAGACCCAGTACTTC
TRBV11-1,few,-,TRBJ2-5,CASSLQQGVETQYF,TGTGCCAGCAGCTTGCAACAGGGAGTGGAGACCCAGTACTTC
TRBV12-5,many,-,TRBJ1-2,CASGQYEDRGYTF,TGTGCTAGTGGTCAATATGAAGATCGTGGCTACACCTTC
TRBV18,-,TRBD2,TRBJ2-7,CASSTSGDAYEQYF,TGTGCCAGCTCGACTAGCGGGGATGCATACGAGCAGTACTTC
TRBV27,-,TRBD1,TRBJ1-2,CASRFSGQVYGYTF,TGTGCCAGCAGATTTTCCGGACAGGTCTATGGCTACACCTTC
TRBV6-2/TRBV6-3,-,TRBD1,TRBJ2-3,CASSYSIRGRTDTQYF,TGTGCCAGCAGTTACTCGATTAGGGGGCGGACAGATACGCAGTATTTT
TRBV28,-,-,TRBJ1-5,CASSPLGRGSNQPQHF,TGTGCCAGCAGCCCCCTGGGTAGGGGAAGCAATCAGCCCCAGCATTTT
TRBV3-1,many,-,TRBJ1-2,CASSQSDRPYGYTF,TGTGCCAGCAGCCAATCGGACCGACCTTATGGCTACACCTTC
TRBV2,many,-,TRBJ1-4,CASSDLQLEKLFF,TGTGCCAGCAGTGATTTACAACTCGAAAAACTGTTTTTT
TRBV9,-,-,TRBJ1-5,CASSVGLPNQPQHF,TGTGCCAGCAGCGTTGGGTTACCCAATCAGCCCCAGCATTTT
TRBV29-1,many,-,TRBJ2-7,CSGGRSSYEQYF,TGCAGCGGTGGACGGAGCTCCTACGAGCAGTACTTC
TRBV30,-,TRBD2,TRBJ2-7,CAWSVPPGLAVYEQYF,TGTGCCTGGAGTGTACCCCCGGGACTAGCGGTCTACGAGCAGTACTTC
TRBV5-5,-,TRBD1,TRBJ2-1,CASSLQGATFDEQFF,TGTGCCAGCAGCTTGCAGGGGGCAACTTTCGATGAGCAGTTCTTC
TRBV2,many,-,TRBJ2-3,CASRPSSATGDTQYF,TGTGCCAGCAGGCCCTCCAGCGCCACCGGGGATACGCAGTATTTT
TRBV20-1,many,-,TRBJ2-3,CSASKSTQYF,TGCAGTGCTAGTAAGTCTACGCAGTATTTT